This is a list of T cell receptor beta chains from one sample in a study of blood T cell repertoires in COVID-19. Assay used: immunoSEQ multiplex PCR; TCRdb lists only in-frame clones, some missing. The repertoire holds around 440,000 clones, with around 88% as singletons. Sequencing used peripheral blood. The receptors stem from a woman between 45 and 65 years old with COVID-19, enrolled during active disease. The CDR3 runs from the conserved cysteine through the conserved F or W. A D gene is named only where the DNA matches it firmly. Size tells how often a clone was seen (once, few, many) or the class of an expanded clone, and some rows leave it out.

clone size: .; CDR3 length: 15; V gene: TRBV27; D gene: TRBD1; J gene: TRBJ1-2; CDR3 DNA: TGTGCCAGCAGTTTTGCGGGACAGGGGGGCTATGGCTACACCTTC; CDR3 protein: CASSFAGQGGYGYTF
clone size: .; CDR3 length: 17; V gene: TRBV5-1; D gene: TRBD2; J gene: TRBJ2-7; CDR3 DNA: TGCGCCAGCAGCTCCGGACTAGCGGGGGGGTACACCTACGAGCAGTACTTC; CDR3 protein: CASSSGLAGGYTYEQYF
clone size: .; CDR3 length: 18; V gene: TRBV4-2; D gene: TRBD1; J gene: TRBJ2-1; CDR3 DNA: TGTGCCAGCAGCCAAGACAGGGGGATCTTGGGGTCCTACAATGAGCAGTTCTTC; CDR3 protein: CASSQDRGILGSYNEQFF
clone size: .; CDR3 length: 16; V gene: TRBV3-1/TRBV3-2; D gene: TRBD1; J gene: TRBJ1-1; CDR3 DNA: TGTGCCAGCAGCCAAGGTCTGGGACAGGGGGCGACTGAAGCTTTCTTT; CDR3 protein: CASSQGLGQGATEAFF
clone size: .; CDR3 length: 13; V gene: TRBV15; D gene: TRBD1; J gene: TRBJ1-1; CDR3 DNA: TGTGCCACCACGCAGGGGGCAAGCACTGAAGCTTTCTTT; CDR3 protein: CATTQGASTEAFF
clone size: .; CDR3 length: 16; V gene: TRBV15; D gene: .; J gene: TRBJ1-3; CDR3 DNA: TGTGCCACCAGCAGAGACCCGGGACCGGGAGTAAACACCATATATTTT; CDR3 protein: CATSRDPGPGVNTIYF
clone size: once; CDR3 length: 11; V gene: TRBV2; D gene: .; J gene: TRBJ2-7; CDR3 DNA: TGTGCCAGCACCCCCCAGTACGAGCAGTACTTC; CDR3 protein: CASTPQYEQYF
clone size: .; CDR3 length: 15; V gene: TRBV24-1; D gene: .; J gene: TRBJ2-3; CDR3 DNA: TGTGCCACCAGTGAAGACCGCGGGAGCACAGATACGCAGTATTTT; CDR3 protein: CATSEDRGSTDTQYF
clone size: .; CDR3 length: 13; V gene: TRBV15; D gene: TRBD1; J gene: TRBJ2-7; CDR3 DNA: TGTGCCACCTCCCGGGACAGGGGCTACGAGCAGTACTTC; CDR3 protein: CATSRDRGYEQYF
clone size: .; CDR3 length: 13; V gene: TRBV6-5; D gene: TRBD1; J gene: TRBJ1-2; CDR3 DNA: TGTGCCAGTGGATATCAGGGGGGAAATGGCTACACCTTC; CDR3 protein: CASGYQGGNGYTF
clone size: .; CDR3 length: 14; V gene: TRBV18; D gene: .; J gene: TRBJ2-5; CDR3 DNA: TGTGCCAGCTCACTTTCGGGGGAACGGGAGACCCAGTACTTC; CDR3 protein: CASSLSGERETQYF
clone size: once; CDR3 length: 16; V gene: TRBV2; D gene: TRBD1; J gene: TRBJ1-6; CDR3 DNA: TGTGCCAGCAGTGTCCGGGGACAGCCCGATAATTCACCCCTCCACTTT; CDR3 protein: CASSVRGQPDNSPLHF